The sequence of this TCR beta chain was determined in a study of control samples from healthy donors and cancer patients (dated by TCRdb to 2019 to 2021). CDR1 MNHNY and CDR2 SVGAGI were looked up in the germline V gene (reference sequence). Trimming removed 7 bases from V and 1 base from J, leaving 10 bases between the germline ends. Its CDR3 holds 13 amino acids, cysteine through phenylalanine. Only the CDR3 region is kept as DNA, spanning 39 bases read in frame from base 1. Regarding this clone: The antigen it binds to is not known. No base quality information exists; no much larger clone differs at one position.

Library method: the immunoSEQ multiplex PCR assay. The clones in this table, taken by TCRdb from immuneACCESS, are in-frame only. Not every clone is retained; where verified, under half of the shortfall comes from an unresolved V gene, and the cause of the rest is unknown. The sample table shows fewer than 200,000 clones, and 93% are seen once. 4.1% of the sample is taken by the ten largest. In this chain, TRBV6-6 is recombined with TRBJ1-1, with the D gene uncertain. The TCR originated in a woman aged 60-75 years in good health. Sequencing used blood. DNA sequence: TGTGCCAGCACCCTAACACAGAACACTGAAGCTTTCTTT. Its amino acids are CASTLTQNTEAFF.